Listed here are 10 T cell receptor beta chains from one sample, sequenced in a study of T cell repertoires in cytomegalovirus infection (dated by TCRdb to about 2019). The instrument was an Illumina HiSeq 1500. TCRdb reprocessing: public reads trimmed at Q25 with fastp, clones called with MiXCR, in-frame beta chains kept. Each entry is one CDR3 protein sequence, shown with its most common DNA and genes. The sample includes about 310,000 distinct CDR3 sequences, with roughly 25% observed a single time. 13% of the sample is held by the ten biggest clonotypes. These receptors' targets are unknown. According to the study, the label for this sample's treatment or condition signals: in vitro stimulation with specific CMV peptide epitopes to enrich CMV-specific T cells. Source: cultured PBMCs, taken from culture after CMV antigen stimulation. These TCRs come from a human donor in good health (CMV status not recorded). Some clones in this sample may be carry-over from other donors' samples.

The rearrangement uses TRBV15 and TRBJ1-3; no reliable D call. Germline V gives CDR1 LNHNV, CDR2 YYDKDF (reference sequence). V was trimmed by 0 bases and J by 4 bases, leaving 10 bases between them. CDR3 length: 15 amino acids. For the CDR3, the DNA is TGTGCCACCAGCAGAGATTTGCCTTCAGGAAACACCATATATTTT. It is translated as CATSRDLPSGNTIYF.

This clonotype was counted between two and nine times. The V and J genes are TRBV11-2 and TRBJ2-2; D may be TRBD1 (6 bases). Trimming pared 5 bases from V and 1 base from J, leaving 11 bases between. The germline V gene encodes CDR1 SGHAT and CDR2 FQNNGV. The CDR3 runs to 15 residues. Here the CDR3 reads CASSPPGQNTGELFF. In nucleotides, the CDR3 is TGTGCCAGCAGCCCACCGGGACAGAACACCGGGGAGCTGTTTTTT.

This chain links TRBV28 with TRBJ2-2; 9 bases align to TRBD1. CDR1 is MDHEN and CDR2 is SYDVKM in the germline V gene. The CDR3 is 17 residues long. Unmatched junction bases numbered 10, after V lost 2 bases and J lost 6 bases. As DNA, the CDR3 is TGTGCCAGCAGTTTAACCGGGACAGGGACTTCGGCCGGGGAGCTGTTTTTT. Protein product: CASSLTGTGTSAGELFF.

This clonotype was counted at least ten times. This chain joins TRBV7-2 and TRBJ1-1; TRBD1 might be the D (5 bases). With 3 bases removed from V and 6 bases from J, the gap between germline ends came to 8 bases. The CDR3 covers 12 residues. Germline loops: CDR1 SGHTA, CDR2 FQGNSA. This CDR3 reads CASSFQGPEAFF. CDR3 in DNA: TGTGCCAGCAGCTTTCAGGGCCCTGAAGCTTTCTTT.

This clonotype was seen only once. The CDR3 does not end in the conserved phenylalanine or tryptophan, so this is likely a read error. The chain has TRBV6-2 or TRBV6-3 and TRBJ2-1; TRBD2 matches 9 bases. V lost 0 bases, J lost 9 bases, and 9 bases stayed unmatched. CDR1 and CDR2 (germline): MNHEY, SVGEGT. This CDR3 comprises 16 residues. In nucleotides, the CDR3 is TGTGCCAGCAGTTACTCGATTCCTAGCGGGAAACCTGAGCAGTTCCTC. It yields the protein CASSYSIPSGKPEQFL.

This clonotype showed up just a few times. The chain is built from TRBV10-3 and TRBJ2-3; 12 bases are a match to TRBD2. The V and J ends lost 7 bases and 6 bases, in that order; junction bases with no gene match: 2. This CDR3 has 13 residues. The germline CDR1 and CDR2 sequences are ENHRY and SYGVKD. CDR3 DNA sequence: TGTGCCATCAAGGGGACTAGCGGGGATACGCAGTATTTT. It is translated as CAIKGTSGDTQYF.

This clonotype was seen at least ten times. V is TRBV7-8 and J is TRBJ2-7; perhaps TRBD1 as D (6 bases). Germline V gene lookup returns CDR1 SGHVS and CDR2 FQNEAQ. Trimming removed 1 base from V and 5 bases from J, with 15 bases in between. CDR3 size: 15 residues. The CDR3 loop is CASSLVPQGFHEQYF. CDR3 DNA: TGTGCCAGCAGCTTAGTTCCCCAGGGGTTCCACGAGCAGTACTTC.

The genes are TRBV10-3 and TRBJ2-7; the D gene is possibly TRBD2 (6 bases). This CDR3 contains 11 residues. Germline V lookup: CDR1 ENHRY, CDR2 SYGVKD. Here the CDR3 DNA reads TGTGCCGGCAGACTAGGCGGTGGACGGAGCGTC. Translated, it gives CAGRLGGGRSV.

This clonotype was found a few times. The chain has TRBV7-2 and TRBJ2-7; D gene uncertain. The CDR3 loop spans 13 amino acids. CDR1 SGHTA and CDR2 FQGNSA come from the germline V gene. Trimming shortened V by 1 base and J by 5 bases, and 9 bases separated the two germline ends. The CDR3 sequence: CASSLEATHEQYF. In DNA form, the CDR3 reads TGTGCCAGCAGCTTAGAGGCCACCCACGAGCAGTACTTC. Drawing the rest from reference TRBV7-2 and TRBJ2-7, the complete variable domain is GAGVSQSPSNKVTEKGKDVELRCDPISGHTALYWYRQSLGQGLEFLIYFQGNSAPDKSGLPSDRFSAERTGGSVSTLTIQRTQQEDSAVYLCASSLEATHEQYFGPGTRLTVT.

This clonotype was seen a few times. The chain has TRBV3-1 and TRBJ1-1; D is unclear. Germline assignment: CDR1 LGHDT and CDR2 YNNKEL (reference sequence). Trimming pared 4 bases from V and 9 bases from J, leaving 12 bases between. The CDR3 is 12 amino acids. The CDR3 loop is CASSRGEGKAFF. The CDR3 bases are TGTGCCAGCAGCCGCGGGGAGGGAAAAGCTTTCTTT.